Listed below are T cell receptor beta chains from one sample, sequenced in a study of CD8+ T cells in alopecia areata. Sequencing used immunoSEQ multiplex PCR; TCRdb keeps in-frame clones, though not all of them. Found here are roughly 210,000 clones, 40% to 45% of them singletons; the top ten hold approximately 2.9%. Sequences were derived from CD4+ T cells sorted from blood, sampled at roughly week 36, from a patient treated with tofacitinib. The receptors come from a human donor with alopecia areata. The CDR3 runs from the conserved cysteine through the conserved F or W. Each record gives: CDR3 length, V gene, clone size, J gene, D gene, CDR3 protein, CDR3 DNA. D genes are given only for firm matches. Size is stated for part of the rows, as once, few or many counts, or as a class when the clone is expanded.

>15|TRBV5-4|NA|TRBJ2-5|NA
CASSSPGDLRETQYF
TGTGCCAGCAGCTCCCCAGGGGACTTGAGGGAGACCCAGTACTTC
>13|TRBV5-1|few|TRBJ1-1|NA
CASSLTRSTEAFF
TGCGCCAGCAGCTTGACCCGGTCCACTGAAGCTTTCTTT
>14|TRBV18|few|TRBJ2-3|NA
CASRHPSSTDTQYF
TGTGCCAGCCGACACCCCTCTAGCACAGATACGCAGTATTTT
>13|TRBV19|NA|TRBJ2-5|NA
CASRRQYQETQYF
TGTGCCAGTAGAAGGCAGTACCAAGAGACCCAGTACTTC
>13|TRBV30|few|TRBJ2-3|NA
CAWRFRGTDTQYF
TGTGCCTGGAGATTCAGGGGCACAGATACGCAGTATTTT
>14|TRBV27|few|TRBJ1-2|NA
CASSERDGSYGYTF
TGTGCCAGCAGTGAGAGGGACGGGTCCTATGGCTACACCTTC
>13|TRBV7-9|NA|TRBJ2-1|NA
CASSPTANNEQFF
TGTGCCAGCAGCCCGACAGCTAACAATGAGCAGTTCTTC
>16|TRBV28|NA|TRBJ2-1|NA
CASRRIRVPAYNEQFF
TGTGCCAGCAGACGAATTAGGGTACCGGCCTACAATGAGCAGTTCTTC
>13|TRBV30|NA|TRBJ2-5|NA
CAWSGSLRETQYF
TGTGCCTGGTCGGGGTCCCTTCGGGAGACCCAGTACTTC
>12|TRBV30|NA|TRBJ1-2|NA
CAWGQTAYGYTF
TGTGCCTGGGGACAGACAGCCTATGGCTACACCTTC
>12|TRBV28|few|TRBJ1-3|NA
CASSSEVNTIYF
TGTGCCAGCTCATCAGAGGTAAACACCATATATTTT
>15|TRBV30|NA|TRBJ2-7|NA
CAWSVALTGSYEQYF
TGTGCCTGGAGTGTCGCCCTGACAGGTTCTTACGAGCAGTACTTC
>16|TRBV9|many|TRBJ2-2|TRBD2
CASSVGLAENTGELFF
TGTGCCAGCAGCGTAGGACTAGCGGAGAACACCGGGGAGCTGTTTTTT
>13|TRBV10-3|NA|TRBJ2-2|NA
CASLASNTGELFF
TGTGCCAGCCTAGCGTCGAACACCGGGGAGCTGTTTTTT
>15|TRBV6-5|few|TRBJ2-7|TRBD2
CASTKGASGNGRQYF
TGTGCCAGCACCAAAGGGGCTAGCGGGAACGGAAGGCAGTACTTC
>16|TRBV27|NA|TRBJ2-5|NA
CASSSRRLVGSETQYF
TGTGCCAGCAGTTCACGACGACTAGTGGGGAGTGAGACCCAGTACTTC
>15|TRBV29-1|NA|TRBJ1-1|TRBD1
CSVEGGQRMNTEAFF
TGCAGCGTTGAGGGGGGACAGAGAATGAACACTGAAGCTTTCTTT
>16|TRBV6-6|NA|TRBJ2-7|NA
CASSPPSRSFSYEQYF
TGTGCCAGCAGTCCTCCTTCGCGGAGCTTCTCCTACGAGCAGTACTTC
>12|TRBV30|NA|TRBJ1-1|NA
CASLPALAEAFF
TGTGCCTCACTCCCGGCCCTCGCTGAAGCTTTCTTT
>13|TRBV27|NA|TRBJ1-6|NA
CASRRVSDSPLHF
TGTGCCAGCCGTAGGGTATCGGATTCACCCCTCCACTTT
>13|TRBV9|NA|TRBJ2-1|NA
CASSASLGNEQFF
TGTGCCAGCAGCGCTAGCCTAGGCAATGAGCAGTTCTTC
>12|TRBV29-1|few|TRBJ2-7|TRBD1
CSVGQGTYEQYF
TGCAGCGTGGGACAGGGTACCTACGAGCAGTACTTC
>15|TRBV6-5|once|TRBJ2-2|NA
CASSSQIRGTGELFF
TGTGCCAGCAGTTCCCAGATTCGGGGCACCGGGGAGCTGTTTTTT
>14|TRBV30|NA|TRBJ2-3|NA
CAWSVLVRTDTQYF
TGTGCCTGGAGTGTATTGGTGAGAACAGATACGCAGTATTTT